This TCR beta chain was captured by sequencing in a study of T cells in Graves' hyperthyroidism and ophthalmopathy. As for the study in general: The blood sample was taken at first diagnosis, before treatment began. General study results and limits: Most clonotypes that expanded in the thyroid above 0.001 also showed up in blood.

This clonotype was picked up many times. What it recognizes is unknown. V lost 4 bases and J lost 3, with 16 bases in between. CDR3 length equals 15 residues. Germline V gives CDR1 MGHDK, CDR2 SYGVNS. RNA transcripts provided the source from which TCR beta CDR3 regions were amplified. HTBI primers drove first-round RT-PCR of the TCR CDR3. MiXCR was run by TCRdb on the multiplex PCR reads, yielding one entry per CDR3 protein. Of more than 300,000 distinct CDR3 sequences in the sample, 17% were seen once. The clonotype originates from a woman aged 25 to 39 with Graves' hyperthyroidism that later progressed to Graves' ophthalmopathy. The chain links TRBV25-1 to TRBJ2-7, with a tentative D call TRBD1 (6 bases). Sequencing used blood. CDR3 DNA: TGTGCCAGCAGTGGTGACAGGTTCCCGGACTACGAGCAGTACTTC. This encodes CASSGDRFPDYEQYF.